This entry lists 22 T cell receptor beta chains sequenced from one sample in a study of T cells after posttransplantation cyclophosphamide. Some clones are missing from TCRdb's copy, which holds only in-frame ones; the method was immunoSEQ multiplex PCR. The sample comprises 6,100 or so clones, roughly four fifths of which are singletons, and 20% to 25% rests with the top ten. A marrow graft followed busulfan-fludarabine conditioning, with cyclophosphamide on days +3 and +4. This specimen consisted of PBMCs, obtained less than 1,500 days after allogeneic stem cell transplant with posttransplant cyclophosphamide. These receptors came from a male patient aged 30 to 40 who received an allogeneic stem cell transplant from a related donor, was CMV-positive, and had acute GVHD only. A share of the T cells may be of graft donor origin.

This clone was found a few times. The V gene is TRBV19, the J gene TRBJ2-7; D possibly corresponds to TRBD1 (7 bases). V gave up 4 bases and J gave up 5 bases, with 15 bases separating them. Per germline, CDR1 LNHDA and CDR2 SQIVND (reference sequence). The CDR3 covers 14 residues. CDR3 region: CASSRGDSRHEQYF. CDR3 nucleotide sequence: TGTGCCAGTAGTAGGGGGGACAGTCGCCACGAGCAGTACTTC. Looking up the rest from reference TRBV19 and TRBJ2-7 gives the full variable domain: DGGITQSPKYLFRKEGQNVTLSCEQNLNHDAMYWYRQDPGQGLRLIYYSQIVNDFQKGDIAEGYSVSREKKESFPLTVTSAQKNPTAFYLCASSRGDSRHEQYFGPGTRLTVT.

V and J are TRBV10-3 and TRBJ1-1, with D maybe TRBD1 (6 bases). CDR1 and CDR2 (germline): ENHRY, SYGVKD. Trimming removed 3 bases from V and 0 bases from J, with 11 bases in between. CDR3 length: 15 amino acids. The CDR3, as DNA: TGTGCCATCAGTGAAACAGGGCCCATGAACACTGAAGCTTTCTTT. Translating gives CAISETGPMNTEAFF.

V gene TRBV7-2 combines with J gene TRBJ1-2, with 11 bases matching TRBD1. V lost 3 bases to trimming and J lost 3 bases; unmatched junction nucleotides: 6. Germline V gene lookup returns CDR1 SGHTA and CDR2 FQGNSA. The CDR3 is made up of 16 amino acids. CDR3 DNA: TGTGCCAGCAGCTTTCCGGACAGGGGGCGAGACTATGGCTACACCTTC. Protein sequence: CASSFPDRGRDYGYTF.

This clone turned up a few times. The genes are TRBV29-1 and TRBJ1-3, with 10 bases matching TRBD1. The trim removed 7 bases at V and 3 bases at J, leaving 3 bases unmatched. The CDR3 totals 13 residues. The germline V gene has CDR1 SQVTM and CDR2 ANQGSEA. In DNA form, the CDR3 reads TGCAGCGGGGGACAGGGGTTTGGAAACACCATATATTTT. This encodes CSGGQGFGNTIYF.

This chain connects TRBV6-1 to TRBJ2-2; 9 bases are shared with TRBD1. V shed 9 bases and J 3 bases; nucleotides not matched to a gene: 5. Germline CDR1 reads MNHNS; CDR2 reads SASEGT. CDR3 length equals 14 residues. The CDR3 loop is CARGTGLDTGELFF. Written as DNA, the CDR3 is TGTGCCAGAGGGACAGGGCTTGACACCGGGGAGCTGTTTTTT.

The chain links TRBV5-1 to TRBJ1-3; the match to TRBD1 covers 7 bases. The CDR3 sequence is 14 residues long. Germline V gene data show CDR1 as SGHRS and CDR2 as YFSETQ. J lost 2 bases, V lost 3 bases, and 2 bases had no gene match. The CDR3: CASSSTGAGNTIYF. CDR3 coding DNA: TGCGCCAGCAGCTCAACAGGGGCTGGAAACACCATATATTTT.

The chain links TRBV11-2 to TRBJ2-7, with D uncertain. The CDR3 is 13 residues long. The V end lost 2 bases, the J end lost 2 bases, and 7 bases lay between the germline ends. The germline CDR1 and CDR2 sequences are SGHAT and FQNNGV. Here the CDR3 DNA reads TGTGCCAGCAGCTTATCTCCCGCCTACGAGCAGTACTTC. This sequence encodes CASSLSPAYEQYF. Complete variable domain (other parts from reference TRBV11-2 and TRBJ2-7): EAGVAQSPRYKIIEKRQSVAFWCNPISGHATLYWYQQILGQGPKLLIQFQNNGVVDDSQLPKDRFSAERLKGVDSTLKIQPAKLEDSAVYLCASSLSPAYEQYFGPGTRLTVT.

The chain's CDR3 is CASSLVVAGYQETQYF. For the CDR3, the DNA is TGCGCCAGCAGCTTGGTTGTAGCGGGGTACCAAGAGACCCAGTACTTC. The rearrangement uses TRBV5-1 and TRBJ2-5; 8 positions match TRBD2. Germline trimming cut 0 bases from V and 0 bases from J; bases unmatched to any gene: 4. This CDR3 contains 16 residues. Germline assignment: CDR1 SGHRS and CDR2 YFSETQ.

This clone came up a few times. The chain joins TRBV30 to TRBJ2-7; 7 positions agree with TRBD1. This CDR3 contains 14 residues. The V and J ends lost 0 bases and 7 bases, in that order; junction bases with no gene match: 9. Germline V gene data show CDR1 as GTSNPN and CDR2 as SVGIG (reference sequence). CDR3 in DNA: TGTGCCTGGAGTGTAAGAGGGGGCCTTAGGGAGCAGTACTTC. Translation gives CAWSVRGGLREQYF.

This chain connects TRBV7-2 to TRBJ1-5, with D maybe TRBD1 (6 bases). This CDR3 region has 14 residues. CDR1 SGHTA and CDR2 FQGNSA come from the germline V gene. Trimming removed 3 bases at V and 7 bases at J, with 13 bases between. The CDR3 is CASSFNHQGQPQHF. CDR3 bases: TGTGCCAGCAGCTTCAACCATCAGGGGCAGCCCCAGCATTTT.

This rearrangement joins TRBV5-1 to TRBJ1-2; TRBD1 is a possible D gene (5 bases). Germline values: CDR1 SGHRS, CDR2 YFSETQ. Between the trimmed V and J ends, which lost 5 bases and 3 bases, there was a span of 17 bases. There are 15 residues in the CDR3. CDR3 residues: CASRAGTANDYGYTF. The CDR3, as DNA: TGCGCCAGCAGAGCCGGGACTGCCAATGACTATGGCTACACCTTC.

In its sample, this clone was seen a few times. V is TRBV27 and J is TRBJ2-7; possibly TRBD2 for D (5 bases). Germline CDR1 is MNHEY and CDR2 is SMNVEV (reference sequence). Trimming removed 6 bases from V and 7 bases from J, with 19 bases in between. CDR3 length equals 14 residues. The CDR3 DNA follows: TGTGCCAGCAGACCCGACGGAGCCGGCGGGGAGCAGTACTTC. Protein product: CASRPDGAGGEQYF.

The CDR3 region is CASSQDPQGVQETQYF. CDR3 nucleotides: TGCGCCAGCAGCCAAGACCCGCAGGGGGTCCAAGAGACCCAGTACTTC. V gene TRBV4-1 combines with J gene TRBJ2-5; 7 bases match TRBD1. The CDR3 is 16 amino acids. V dropped 0 bases and J dropped 1; count of bases not matched to a gene: 5. The germline CDR1 and CDR2 sequences are MGHRA and YSYEKL.

The chain has TRBV27 and TRBJ1-1; no clear D. Germline-derived CDR1 and CDR2 are MNHEY and SMNVEV (reference sequence). Deletions cut 8 bases from V and 4 bases from J, with 17 bases between. The CDR3 is 14 residues long. CDR3 in DNA: TGTGCCAGCCAGAAAATCCCTCCGGGCACTGAAGCTTTCTTT. Protein sequence: CASQKIPPGTEAFF.

This clone was detected once. The genes are TRBV4-2 and TRBJ2-4; D is possibly TRBD2 (7 bases). Germline assignment: CDR1 LGHNA and CDR2 YNFKEQ. The CDR3 totals 17 residues. Trimming left V 0 bases short and J 0 bases short, with 12 bases between. The CDR3 is CASSQDLGGVAKNIQYF. CDR3 nucleotides: TGTGCCAGCAGCCAAGATCTAGGGGGGGTAGCCAAAAACATTCAGTACTTC.

The V call is TRBV6-6, the J call TRBJ2-1, with D possibly TRBD2 on 6 matching bases. The CDR3 covers 14 residues. Trimming took 5 bases from V and 1 from J, leaving 9 bases between them. Germline assignment: CDR1 MNHNY and CDR2 SVGAGI (reference sequence). The CDR3 nucleotides are TGTGCCAGCAGTGGGGGGACGTCCTACAATGAGCAGTTCTTC. Translated, it gives CASSGGTSYNEQFF.

This chain joins TRBV7-9 and TRBJ1-2; D gene uncertain. CDR1 is SEHNR and CDR2 is FQNEAQ in the germline V gene (reference sequence). Trimming cost V 5 bases and J 0 bases, with 13 bases left between them. CDR3 length: 15 residues. The CDR3 DNA sequence: TGTGCCAGCAGCGACCTGCAGGCCACTAACTATGGCTACACCTTC. Residues: CASSDLQATNYGYTF.

The chain couples TRBV7-8 to TRBJ2-7; 7 nucleotides line up with TRBD1. With 4 bases clipped from V and 6 bases from J, the junction kept 15 bases outside the gene matches. The V gene's germline CDR1 is SGHVS and CDR2 FQNEAQ. CDR3 length: 16 amino acids. The CDR3 protein is CASSSSISSTGLEQYF. The CDR3 DNA sequence: TGTGCCAGCAGCTCCTCGATTTCTTCGACAGGGCTCGAGCAGTACTTC.

The CDR3 DNA sequence: TGTGCCAGCAGCCATACCCCAGGGGAAAGTAATTCACCCCTCCACTTT. This codes for CASSHTPGESNSPLHF. This rearrangement joins TRBV5-5 to TRBJ1-6; tentative D call: TRBD1 (6 bases). Germline CDR1 and CDR2: SGHKS and YYEKEE (reference sequence). The CDR3 is made up of 16 amino acids. Trimming stripped 4 bases from V and 6 bases from J, with 17 bases between.

The CDR3 loop is CASSYSSEETQYF. CDR3 DNA: TGTGCCAGCAGTTACTCGAGTGAGGAGACCCAGTACTTC. The chain uses TRBV6-6 and TRBJ2-5, with D hard to call. V lost 0 bases and J lost 5, with 7 bases in between. The CDR3 length is 13 residues. The germline CDR1 and CDR2 sequences are MNHNY and SVGAGI (reference sequence).

The V call is TRBV7-2, the J call TRBJ1-3; D is perhaps TRBD1 (5 bases). The CDR3 covers 12 residues. The V gene lost 2 bases and the J gene lost 12 bases, with 11 bases spanning the gap. Germline loops: CDR1 SGHTA, CDR2 FQGNSA. CDR3 nucleotide sequence: TGTGCCAGCAGCTTAACGGGGGGTAACATATATTTT. As protein: CASSLTGGNIYF.

The rearrangement uses TRBV7-2 and TRBJ1-2; D is undetermined. Germline values: CDR1 SGHTA, CDR2 FQGNSA. V was clipped by 1 base and J by 4 bases, with 7 bases between them. CDR3 size: 13 residues. The CDR3 DNA reads as TGTGCCAGCAGCTTAGAGAGGCTCTATGGCTACACCTTC. This gives the protein CASSLERLYGYTF. Together with reference TRBV7-2 and TRBJ1-2, the CDR3 gives the full variable domain: GAGVSQSPSNKVTEKGKDVELRCDPISGHTALYWYRQSLGQGLEFLIYFQGNSAPDKSGLPSDRFSAERTGGSVSTLTIQRTQQEDSAVYLCASSLERLYGYTFGSGTRLTVV.